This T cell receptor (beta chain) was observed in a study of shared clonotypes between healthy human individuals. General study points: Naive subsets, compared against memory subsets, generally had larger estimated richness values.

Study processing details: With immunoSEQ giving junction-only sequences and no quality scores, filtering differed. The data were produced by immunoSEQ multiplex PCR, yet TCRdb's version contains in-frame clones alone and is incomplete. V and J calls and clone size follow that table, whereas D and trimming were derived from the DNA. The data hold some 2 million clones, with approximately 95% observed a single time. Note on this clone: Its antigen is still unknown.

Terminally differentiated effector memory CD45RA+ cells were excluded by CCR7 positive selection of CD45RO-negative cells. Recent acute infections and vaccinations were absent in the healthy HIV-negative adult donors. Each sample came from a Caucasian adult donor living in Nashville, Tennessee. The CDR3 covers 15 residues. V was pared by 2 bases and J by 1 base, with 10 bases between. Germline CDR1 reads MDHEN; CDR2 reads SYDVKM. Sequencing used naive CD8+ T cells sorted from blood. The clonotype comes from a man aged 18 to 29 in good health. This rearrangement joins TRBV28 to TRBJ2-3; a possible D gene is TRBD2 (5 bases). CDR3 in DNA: TGTGCCAGCAGTTTAGACCCCGGGGGCACAGATACGCAGTATTTT. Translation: CASSLDPGGTDTQYF.